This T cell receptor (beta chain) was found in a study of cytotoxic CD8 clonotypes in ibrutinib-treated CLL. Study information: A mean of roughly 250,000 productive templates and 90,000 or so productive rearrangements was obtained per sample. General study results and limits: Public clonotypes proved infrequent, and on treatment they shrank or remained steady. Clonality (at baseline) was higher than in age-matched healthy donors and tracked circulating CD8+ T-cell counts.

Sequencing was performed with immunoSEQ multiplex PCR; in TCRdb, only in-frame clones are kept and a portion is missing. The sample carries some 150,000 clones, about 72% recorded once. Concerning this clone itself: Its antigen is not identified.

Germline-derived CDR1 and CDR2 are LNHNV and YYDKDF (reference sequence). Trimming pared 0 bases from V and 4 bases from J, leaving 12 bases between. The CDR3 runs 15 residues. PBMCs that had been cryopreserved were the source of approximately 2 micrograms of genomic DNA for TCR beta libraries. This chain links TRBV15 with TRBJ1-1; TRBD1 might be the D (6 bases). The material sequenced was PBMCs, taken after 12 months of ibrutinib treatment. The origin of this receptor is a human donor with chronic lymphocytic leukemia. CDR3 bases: TGTGCCACCAGCAGAGATCGGGGGCTCTCCACTGAAGCTTTCTTT. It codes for CATSRDRGLSTEAFF.